This TCR beta chain was recorded in a study of blood T cell repertoires in COVID-19. Overall study context: Donors in the United States, Italy and Spain gave samples during acute or convalescent COVID-19.

CDR3 size: 15 residues. Germline-derived CDR1 and CDR2 are MNHNY and SVGAGI (reference sequence). Between the trimmed V and J ends, which lost 6 bases and 9 bases, there was a span of 18 bases. Assay used: immunoSEQ multiplex PCR; TCRdb lists only in-frame clones, some missing. The sample includes around 190,000 clones, approximately 90% of them seen just once. The rearrangement joins TRBV6-6 to TRBJ1-6; D is possibly TRBD1 (5 bases). The specimen sequenced was peripheral blood. The source of this sequence is a man in his forties or fifties with COVID-19, enrolled during active disease. The CDR3 nucleotides are TGTGCCAGCAGGCTCACCGACAGAGGCTCTTCACCCCTCCACTTT. This sequence encodes CASRLTDRGSSPLHF.